A selection of T cell receptor beta chains follows, all from one sample in a study of beta chain features in type 1 diabetes. TCRdb keeps only in-frame clones here, not all; method: immunoSEQ multiplex PCR. The sample has about 210,000 clones, roughly a tenth seen once. Sequencing used central memory CD4+ T cells from blood. These receptors came from a man aged 18 to 29 in good health. Both conserved end residues are part of each CDR3.

V: TRBV18
CDR3: CASSSLRETQYF

V: TRBV28
CDR3: CASSLPGQLNQPQHF

V: TRBV19
CDR3: CASSRGLGGYEQYF

V: TRBV27
CDR3: CASSPTIGGASSYEQYF

V: TRBV28
CDR3: CASSPVRDRPGNTIYF

V: TRBV18
CDR3: CASSPLPQASSGNTIYF

V: TRBV18
CDR3: CASSIPTGGTEAFF

V: TRBV5-1
CDR3: CASSLDGGYNEQFF

V: TRBV11-3
CDR3: CASSLDRRANEQFF

V: TRBV5-4
CDR3: CASSLGQNYEQYF

V: TRBV11-2
CDR3: CASSTPGTGLAGANVLTF

V: TRBV5-4
CDR3: CASSPGGQNEEKLFF

V: TRBV30
CDR3: CAWSLLGRNEKLFF

V: TRBV7-8
CDR3: CASSTSRSREGGTDTQYF

V: TRBV5-5
CDR3: CASRSPGTDTQYF

V: TRBV7-9
CDR3: CASSVHLAQTSYEQYF

V: TRBV4-3
CDR3: CASSQEGTGGSEQFF

V: TRBV30
CDR3: CAWSVLRGDQPQHF

V: TRBV11-2
CDR3: CASSLDRRDTQYF

V: TRBV5-1
CDR3: CASSNRDSKDGYTF

V: TRBV7-3
CDR3: CASSLRLADTQYF

V: TRBV7-2
CDR3: CASREGAHNEQFF

V: TRBV5-6
CDR3: CASVPRALGYGYTF

V: TRBV10-3
CDR3: CAISDKQGAIYNEQFF

V: TRBV25-1
CDR3: CASRENAPNTEAFF

V: TRBV19
CDR3: CASGPGLAMGTGELFF

V: TRBV4-3
CDR3: CASSQEGGRNEKLFF

V: TRBV5-1
CDR3: CASSFTGGRGPDTQYF

V: TRBV6-5
CDR3: CASRSGQGARNEQYF

V: TRBV19
CDR3: CASSIRHNEQFF

V: TRBV5-6
CDR3: CASSYDRAGANVLTF

V: TRBV29-1
CDR3: CSVKDRSTNEKLFF

V: TRBV9
CDR3: CASSSTPGKYNEQFF

V: TRBV5-1
CDR3: CASSLAGARHEQYF

V: TRBV29-1
CDR3: CSVRNSGNSYNEQFF

V: TRBV27
CDR3: CASSLRDRETQYF

V: TRBV7-2
CDR3: CASSPRGQLGYTF

V: TRBV9
CDR3: CASSGPGQGGFFGETQYF

V: TRBV2
CDR3: CASTPYGLAGGPGTQYF

V: TRBV29-1
CDR3: CSVGQGWGTEAFF

V: TRBV5-6
CDR3: CASSLLSRGESSYEQYF

V: TRBV2
CDR3: CASSPDRGQETQYF

V: TRBV7-9
CDR3: CASSLLAGMTDTQYF

V: TRBV4-3
CDR3: CASSQTGLAELYNEQFF

V: TRBV11-2
CDR3: CASSPRDWGPDTQYF

V: TRBV29-1
CDR3: CSVYDTGGGQETQYF